This record concerns one T cell receptor (beta chain) sequence. The target antigen is unknown. The sample originates from a study of cytomegalovirus exposure and HLA in healthy donors. Regarding the study as a whole: The study recorded fewer than 200 TCR beta chains that were cytomegalovirus-associated.

The germline V gene encodes CDR1 SQVTM and CDR2 ANQGSEA. With 4 bases removed from V and 4 bases from J, the gap between germline ends came to 5 bases. This CDR3 has 11 residues. 60 Vbeta and 13 Jbeta primers were used in PCR. TCRdb's copy holds only in-frame clones and misses some; the assay was immunoSEQ multiplex PCR. The sample holds over 120,000 clones, 77% seen once. Source material: PBMCs. This chain connects TRBV29-1 to TRBJ1-3, with D unresolved. The sequence came from a male donor in good health and CMV-seronegative. Here the CDR3 reads CSVGQGNTIYF. The CDR3 DNA reads as TGCAGCGTTGGGCAGGGAAACACCATATATTTT.